This TCR beta chain emerged from a study of cytomegalovirus exposure and HLA in healthy donors (dated by TCRdb to about 2017). Study-wide context: An earlier analysis of some 600 of the donors reported approximately 260 Gb of sequence data and 95 million to 140 million unique TCR beta sequences obtained from around 180 million T cells. An early release covering 550 to 700 HLA-typed donors comprised approximately 290 gigabases of sequencing data and tens of millions of unique TCR sequences. Of the 350 to 450 genotyped donors, roughly 80% were placed in the genetic ancestry cluster associated with self-reported Caucasian donors. The study aimed to test whether cataloging public T cell receptors could reveal signatures of past pathogen exposure. The T cell repertoires of around 670 subjects were profiled by immunosequencing and related to cytomegalovirus serostatus. A separate validation cohort of some 130 different subjects was used in addition to the roughly 620-subject first cohort. To predict cytomegalovirus infection status, the study brought together high-throughput TCR immunosequencing, statistical association of individual TCRs with disease status, and machine learning. In a later analysis, previously published TCR beta repertoires from several hundred donors were re-analyzed and high-resolution HLA genotyping was added so that TCR occurrence patterns could be studied. In the later analysis, no new phenotypic data were used to find candidate immune exposures; instead, reliance was placed on TCR beta sequences and their occurrence across donors. To decide whether each TCR beta V gene segment behaved as functional or pseudogenic, an earlier analysis of over 500 of the donors relied on high-throughput TCR beta sequencing. Donor age, sex, ethnicity and CMV serostatus were compiled alongside the repertoire data. A later genetic analysis used genome-wide SNP genotypes for about 55% of the 666 donors, treating that subset as a discovery cohort. Every discovery cohort repertoire had been produced on one sequencing platform. Class I and class II HLA loci were covered by the typing at four-digit resolution. Typing coverage varied by locus: 629-630 donors for A, B, C, DRB1 and DQB1; more than 500 for DQA1; more than 600 for DPA1; approximately 470 for DPB1. Because of strong linkage in the cohort, 5 or 6 DR-DQ haplotypes were treated as single units for association and clustering. Among 398 genotyped donors of the cohort, an average of 235,054 unique TCR beta nucleotide sequences were sequenced per donor, roughly 20% of them non-productive.

Broader findings and caveats from the paper: Seventeen rarely observed V segments, including chromosome 9 orphons, were excluded from the earlier analysis of a few hundred of the donors because counts were too low. In vitro tests confirmed that three of the cytomegalovirus-associated TCR beta chains recognize cytomegalovirus antigens. The sequencing pipeline was judged likely to have produced a cluster of highly shared sequence variants as a technical artifact. In the study, roughly 160 TCR beta chains were listed as associated with cytomegalovirus. Because HLA typing was missing for some donors at each locus, association tests included only the typed subset. The authors suggested that the approach could potentially be generalized to other disease states and immunological phenotypes. Immune exposure information for the cohort was limited to CMV serostatus. While some public TCRs were present in many individuals, most TCR sequences turned up only very rarely across donors. A further reported finding was that TCR beta sequences accurately predicted the HLA-A and HLA-B alleles for most subjects in the first cohort. A later analysis found that most CMV-associated TCR beta chains appeared HLA-restricted, with HLA associations seemingly driven largely by CMV exposure. In a later analysis, TCR association rates were found to vary across HLA loci, with the most associated TCRs seen for DRB1 alleles and the fewest for HLA-C alleles. Compared with equally common non-associated chains, HLA-associated TCR beta chains in a later analysis were more clonally expanded and had lower generation probabilities. Compared with the roughly 600-donor mean, donors in an Asian-associated ancestry cluster had fewer N-insertions in productive TCRs, according to a later genetic analysis. At a false discovery rate of 0.05, a later analysis linked around 15,000 TCR beta sequences to specific HLA alleles. Several of the top co-occurrence clusters appeared to be linked to parvovirus B19, influenza, CMV and Epstein-Barr virus, according to a later analysis. Because the 87-base-pair reads could not distinguish some IMGT-functional V segments, including TRBV6-2 and TRBV6-3, those segments were excluded. Cytomegalovirus status was reported to be diagnosed by the classifier with high specificity and sensitivity in both the original and validation cohorts. When HLA alleles, especially DR and DQ, strongly co-occurred, attributing TCR associations to individual alleles was difficult. V-gene and J-gene trimming of TCR beta chains was associated with a missense DCLRE1C variant in a later genetic analysis, and the association was replicated in an independent cohort. In an earlier analysis of approximately 590 of the donors, most TCR beta V segments appeared in productive rearrangements about 90% or about 30% of the time, broadly matching IMGT annotations. Linkage disequilibrium might explain the correlated functional status among segregating V segments, but an unknown experimental factor could not be excluded. Roughly uniform sequencing depth across donors was assumed in presence/absence analyses, although this assumption may not hold. In this cohort, only TCR beta chains were sequenced, and detectable features were limited by the absence of alpha or paired-chain data.

The cohort consisted of hundreds of healthy bone marrow donors. At the time of sampling, all cohort members were nominally healthy, though unrecorded immune exposures were likely present. The donor tested CMV seronegative, placing the donor among the approximately 360 seronegative members of the cohort. Each donor provided a peripheral blood sample, and peripheral blood mononuclear cells were used for TCR beta sequencing. Genomic DNA was extracted from the blood cell samples with the Qiagen DNeasy Blood Extraction Kit. Library prep was done by the immunoSEQ multiplex PCR assay. For the multiplex PCR, a mixture combining 60 forward primers for TCR Vbeta segments and 13 reverse primers for TCR Jbeta segments was used. The CDR3 region of rearranged TCR beta genes was amplified from genomic DNA by a multiplex PCR assay. The Illumina HiSeq System was used to sequence the amplified TCR beta libraries as 87-base-pair reads. In the original analysis: Across the 500 to 850 repertoires, a later analysis counted about 81 million unique TCR beta chains, some 11 million of which were shared by at least two donors. Raw reads were error-corrected and collapsed into unique sequences by a nearest-neighbor algorithm in which closely related sequences were merged to remove PCR and sequencing errors. V, D and J gene segments were assigned by aligning CDR3 sequences to IMGT reference sequences. For a sequence to be retained, a match of at least six nucleotides was required to both a V gene segment and a J gene segment. A rearrangement counted as productive if the CDR3 had no stop codons and remained in frame with V and J, and every other rearrangement counted as non-productive. Following IMGT convention, CDR3 was defined as the stretch from the second conserved V-encoded cysteine to the conserved J-encoded phenylalanine. The earlier analysis of more than 450 of the donors excluded sequences that lacked an unambiguous match to a single V gene segment. An earlier analysis of 500 to 700 of the donors classified V segments as functional when productive rearrangements were above 56.7% and as segregating when the standard deviation between donors was above 5%. A statistical classification framework was developed to diagnose cytomegalovirus status using the catalog of TCR beta chain sequences. V and J gene assignment, in a later analysis, came from comparing TCR nucleotide sequences with IMGT/GENE-DB human TR gene sequences. In a later analysis, CDR3 sequences and most-parsimonious VDJ recombination scenarios were assigned using the TCRdist pipeline. In a later analysis, each TCR beta chain was defined by its CDR3 amino acid sequence together with its V-gene family, and reads without a unique V-gene family were excluded. As a way to deal with suspected cross-contamination and a sequencing artifact, a later analysis dropped 640 or so nucleotide sequences that were highly shared and had low generation probability. In a later analysis, a clonal expansion index was calculated for each public chain from normalized within-repertoire ranks of inferred template counts. In a later analysis, generation probabilities were computed with a VDJ recombination model fitted to out-of-frame rearrangements, and the resulting probabilities were checked against IGoR. In a later analysis, hypergeometric tests were used to score TCR-TCR, TCR-HLA and TCR-CMV co-occurrence, with a repertoire-size bias correction applied to TCR pairs. False discovery rates were estimated in a later analysis by permuting HLA or CMV assignments 20 times. In a later analysis, co-occurring TCRs were grouped with DBSCAN, and TCRdist sequence similarity was added when clustering was performed within HLA-allele-positive subsets. For co-occurrence clustering, repertoires with fewer than 30,000 or more than 120,000 public chains were excluded, along with about five repertoires with anomalous nucleotide sharing. TCRdb stores this immuneACCESS table with in-frame sequences only. Part of the clones is absent; in the studies checked, under half of the shortfall reflects unresolved V genes, and no reason is known for the rest. Clonal size and the V and J genes are those of that table, whereas D and trimming came from the DNA. This sample holds 150,000 or so clones; around 78% were observed only once. The ten largest clones represent about 1.5% of the sample.

Remarks on this clone: This receptor's antigen is unknown. No base-level quality is on record; no much larger clone is a single base apart.

The CDR3 covers 17 residues, taking in both the cysteine and the phenylalanine. Of the read, only the CDR3 DNA is kept; its 51 bases are in frame from base 1. Looking up the germline V gene yields CDR1 SGHRS and CDR2 YFSETQ. Trimming removed 0 bases from V and 0 bases from J, leaving 14 bases between the germline ends. The receptor's source is a woman younger than 30 in good health and CMV-seronegative. The sequence links TRBV5-1 to TRBJ2-3; TRBD1 is possibly the D segment (5 matching bases). The sample consisted of PBMCs. The encoded CDR3 is CASSLVGQSKSTDTQYF. The nucleotide sequence reads TGCGCCAGCAGCTTGGTGGGGCAATCCAAGAGCACAGATACGCAGTATTTT.